The TCR beta chain described here comes from a study of cytomegalovirus exposure and HLA in healthy donors. Study-wide findings and caveats: CMV serostatus was the only recorded immune exposure for donors. Many donors carried some public TCRs, although rarity characterized most TCR sequences.

Trimming left V 1 base short and J 0 bases short, with 10 bases between. This CDR3 has 15 residues. Looked up from germline, CDR1 is LNHNV and CDR2 is YYDKDF (reference sequence). Remarks on this clone: Its antigen is undetermined.

The PCR used 60 Vbeta and 13 Jbeta primers. Sequencing used immunoSEQ multiplex PCR; TCRdb keeps in-frame clones, though not all of them. The data contain about 200,000 clones, about 83% of them singletons. The sample taken for sequencing was PBMCs. The receptor's source is a man aged 40-55 years in good health and CMV-seronegative. The chain recombines TRBV15 with TRBJ2-7; a possible D gene is TRBD1 (5 bases). The CDR3 spells CATSRASDNSYEQYF. CDR3 in DNA: TGTGCCACCAGCAGAGCCTCGGACAACTCCTACGAGCAGTACTTC.